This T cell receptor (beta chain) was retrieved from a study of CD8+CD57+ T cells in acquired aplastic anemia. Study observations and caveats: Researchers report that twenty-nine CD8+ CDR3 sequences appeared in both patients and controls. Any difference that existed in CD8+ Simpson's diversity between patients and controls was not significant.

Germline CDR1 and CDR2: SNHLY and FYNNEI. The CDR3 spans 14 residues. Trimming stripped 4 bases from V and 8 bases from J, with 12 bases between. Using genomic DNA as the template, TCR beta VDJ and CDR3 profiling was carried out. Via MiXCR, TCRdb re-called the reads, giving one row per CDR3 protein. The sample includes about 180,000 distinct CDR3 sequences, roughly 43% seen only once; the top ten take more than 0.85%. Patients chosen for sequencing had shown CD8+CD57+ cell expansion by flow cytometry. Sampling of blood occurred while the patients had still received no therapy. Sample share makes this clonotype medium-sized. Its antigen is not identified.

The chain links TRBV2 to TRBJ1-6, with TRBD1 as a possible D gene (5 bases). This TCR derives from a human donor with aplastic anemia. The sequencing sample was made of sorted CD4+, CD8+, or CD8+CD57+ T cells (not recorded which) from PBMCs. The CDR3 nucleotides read TGTGCCAGCAGTGGGGGACGGTCTGATTCACCCCTCCACTTT. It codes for CASSGGRSDSPLHF. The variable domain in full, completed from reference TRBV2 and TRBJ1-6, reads EPEVTQTPSHQVTQMGQEVILRCVPISNHLYFYWYRQILGQKVEFLVSFYNNEISEKSEIFDDQFSVERPDGSNFTLKIRSTKLEDSAMYFCASSGGRSDSPLHFGNGTRLTVT.